One TCR beta chain is described in this entry. Its antigen is not known. Unique molecular identifiers tagged individual cDNA molecules. TCRdb re-called the 5' RACE reads with MiXCR, one entry per CDR3 protein. The sample has some 80,000 distinct CDR3 sequences, less than 15% seen once. This sample is part of a study of early T cells in non-severe SARS-CoV-2 infection. Turning to the study itself: RNA in bulk from unsorted whole blood was sequenced, and chains were unpaired. Broader study findings: Private and CD4 specificities were missed by VDJdb matching, which favored anti-spike CD8 responses.

CDR3 length: 14 residues. The germline CDR1 and CDR2 sequences are SQVTM and ANQGSEA. The ends lost 5 bases at V and 9 bases at J; junction bases unmatched: 12. The sequenced sample consisted of whole blood. The genes are TRBV29-1 and TRBJ2-1, with 8 bases lining up with TRBD2. This clonotype was obtained from an adult who was a healthcare worker with PCR-confirmed SARS-CoV-2 infection or an uninfected control (not recorded which). The CDR3 spells CSVLSSGSFTEQFF. The CDR3 bases are TGCAGCGTTTTGTCAAGCGGGAGTTTCACTGAGCAGTTCTTC.